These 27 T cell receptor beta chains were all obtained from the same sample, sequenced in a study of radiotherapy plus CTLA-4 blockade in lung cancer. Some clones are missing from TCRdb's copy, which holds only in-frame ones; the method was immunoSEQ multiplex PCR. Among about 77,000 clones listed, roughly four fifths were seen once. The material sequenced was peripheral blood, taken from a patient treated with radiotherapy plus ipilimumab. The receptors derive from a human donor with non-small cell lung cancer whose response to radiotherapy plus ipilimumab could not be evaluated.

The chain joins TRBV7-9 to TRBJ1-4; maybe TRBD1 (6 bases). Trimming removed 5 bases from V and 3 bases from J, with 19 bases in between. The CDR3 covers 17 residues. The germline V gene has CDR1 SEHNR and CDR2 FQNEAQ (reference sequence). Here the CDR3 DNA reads TGTGCCAGCAGCCCCCGGACAGCGATTACACCTAATGAAAAACTGTTTTTT. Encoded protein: CASSPRTAITPNEKLFF.

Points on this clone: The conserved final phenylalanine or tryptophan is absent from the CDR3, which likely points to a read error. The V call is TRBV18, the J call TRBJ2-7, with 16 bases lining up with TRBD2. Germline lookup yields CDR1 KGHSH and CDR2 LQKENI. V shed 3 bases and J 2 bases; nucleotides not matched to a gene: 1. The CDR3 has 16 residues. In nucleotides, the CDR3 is TGTGCCAGCTCACCGGGACTAGCGGGAGGGCCCTACGAGCAGTACCTC. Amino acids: CASSPGLAGGPYEQYL.

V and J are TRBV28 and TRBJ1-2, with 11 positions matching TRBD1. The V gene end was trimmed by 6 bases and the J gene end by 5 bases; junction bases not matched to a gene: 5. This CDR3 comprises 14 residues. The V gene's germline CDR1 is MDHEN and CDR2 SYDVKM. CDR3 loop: CASSLGTGGYGYTF. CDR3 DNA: TGTGCCAGCAGCCTCGGGACAGGGGGGTATGGCTACACCTTC.

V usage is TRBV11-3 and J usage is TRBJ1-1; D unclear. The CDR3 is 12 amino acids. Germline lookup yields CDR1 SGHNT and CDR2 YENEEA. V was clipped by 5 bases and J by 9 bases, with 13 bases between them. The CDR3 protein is CASSTRSGQAFF. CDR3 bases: TGTGCCAGCAGCACTCGCAGCGGCCAAGCTTTCTTT.

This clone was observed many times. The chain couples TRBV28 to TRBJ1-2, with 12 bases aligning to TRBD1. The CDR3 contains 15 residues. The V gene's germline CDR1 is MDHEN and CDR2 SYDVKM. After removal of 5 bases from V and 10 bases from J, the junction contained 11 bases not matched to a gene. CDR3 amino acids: CASSKAGTGGLNYTF. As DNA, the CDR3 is TGTGCCAGCAGTAAGGCCGGGACAGGGGGCTTAAACTACACCTTC.

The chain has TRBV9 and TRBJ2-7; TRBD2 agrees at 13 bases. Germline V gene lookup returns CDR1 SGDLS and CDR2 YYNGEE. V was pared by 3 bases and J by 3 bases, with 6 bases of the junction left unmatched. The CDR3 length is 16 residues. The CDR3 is CASSGGTSGNDYEQYF. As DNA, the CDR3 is TGTGCCAGCAGCGGGGGGACTAGCGGGAATGACTACGAGCAGTACTTC.

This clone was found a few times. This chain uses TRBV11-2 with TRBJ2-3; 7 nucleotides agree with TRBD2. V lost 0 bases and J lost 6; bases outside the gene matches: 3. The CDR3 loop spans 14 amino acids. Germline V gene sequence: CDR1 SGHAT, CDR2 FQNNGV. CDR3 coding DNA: TGTGCCAGCAGCTTAGATCTCGGGAGGGATACGCAGTATTTT. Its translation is CASSLDLGRDTQYF.

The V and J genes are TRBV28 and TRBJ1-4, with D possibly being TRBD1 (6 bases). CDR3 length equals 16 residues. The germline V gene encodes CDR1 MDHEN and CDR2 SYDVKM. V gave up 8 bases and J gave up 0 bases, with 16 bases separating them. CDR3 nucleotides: TGTGCCAGCTTAACCGGGGGGGCTGCAACTAATGAAAAACTGTTTTTT. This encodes CASLTGGAATNEKLFF.

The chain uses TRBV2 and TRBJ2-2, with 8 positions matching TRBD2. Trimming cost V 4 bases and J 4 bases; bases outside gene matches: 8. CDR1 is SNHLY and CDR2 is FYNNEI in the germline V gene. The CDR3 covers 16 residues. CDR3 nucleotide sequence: TGTGCCAGCAGTGGCCTGGGACTAGTAAGCACCGGGGAGCTGTTTTTT. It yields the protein CASSGLGLVSTGELFF.

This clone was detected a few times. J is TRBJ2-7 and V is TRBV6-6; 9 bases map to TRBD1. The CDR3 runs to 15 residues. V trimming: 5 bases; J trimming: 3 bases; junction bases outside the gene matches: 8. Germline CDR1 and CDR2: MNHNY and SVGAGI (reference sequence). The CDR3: CASSDTGTGFYEQYF. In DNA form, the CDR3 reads TGTGCCAGCAGTGACACCGGGACAGGGTTCTACGAGCAGTACTTC.

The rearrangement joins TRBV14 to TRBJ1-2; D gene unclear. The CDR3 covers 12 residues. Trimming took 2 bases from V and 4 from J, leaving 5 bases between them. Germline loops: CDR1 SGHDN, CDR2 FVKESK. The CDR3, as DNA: TGTGCCAGCAGCCAAAACAGCTATGGCTACACCTTC. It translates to CASSQNSYGYTF.

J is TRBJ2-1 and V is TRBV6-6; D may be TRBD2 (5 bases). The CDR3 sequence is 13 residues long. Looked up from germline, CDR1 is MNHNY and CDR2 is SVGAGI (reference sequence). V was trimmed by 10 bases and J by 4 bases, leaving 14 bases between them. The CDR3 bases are TGTGCCACCGCGACTTCGGGGTACAATGAGCAGTTCTTC. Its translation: CATATSGYNEQFF.

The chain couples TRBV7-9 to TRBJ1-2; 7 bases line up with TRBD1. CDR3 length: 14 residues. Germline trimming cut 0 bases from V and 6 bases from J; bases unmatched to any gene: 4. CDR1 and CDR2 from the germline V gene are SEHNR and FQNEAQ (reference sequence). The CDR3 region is CASSLALGTDGYTF. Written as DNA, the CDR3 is TGTGCCAGCAGCTTAGCGTTGGGGACAGATGGCTACACCTTC.

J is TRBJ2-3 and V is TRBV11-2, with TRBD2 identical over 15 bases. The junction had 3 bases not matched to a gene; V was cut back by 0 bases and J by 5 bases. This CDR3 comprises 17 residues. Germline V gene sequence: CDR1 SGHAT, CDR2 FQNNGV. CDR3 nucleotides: TGTGCCAGCAGCTTAGAGGCGGGACTAGCGGGAGGAGATACGCAGTATTTT. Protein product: CASSLEAGLAGGDTQYF.

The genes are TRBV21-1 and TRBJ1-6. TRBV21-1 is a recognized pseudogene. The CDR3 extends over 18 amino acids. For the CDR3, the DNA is TGTGCCAGCAGCAAAGTGGGCGGGCCCGGGAGGATTGATTCACCCCTCCACTTT. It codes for CASSKVGGPGRIDSPLHF.

CDR3 in DNA: TGCGCCAGCAGTGGAGCGAGTCTCGAGACCCAGTACTTC. It specifies CASSGASLETQYF. The chain recombines TRBV10-2 with TRBJ2-5; D unclear. In germline, CDR1 is WSHSY, CDR2 SAAADI. The CDR3 covers 13 residues. Trimming removed 4 bases from V and 5 bases from J, with 11 bases in between.

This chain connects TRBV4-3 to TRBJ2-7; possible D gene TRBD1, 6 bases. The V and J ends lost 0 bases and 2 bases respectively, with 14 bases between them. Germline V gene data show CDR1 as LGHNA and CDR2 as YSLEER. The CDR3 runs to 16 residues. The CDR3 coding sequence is TGCGCCAGCAGCCAAGATTCGGGGACAAGTACCTACGAGCAGTACTTC. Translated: CASSQDSGTSTYEQYF.

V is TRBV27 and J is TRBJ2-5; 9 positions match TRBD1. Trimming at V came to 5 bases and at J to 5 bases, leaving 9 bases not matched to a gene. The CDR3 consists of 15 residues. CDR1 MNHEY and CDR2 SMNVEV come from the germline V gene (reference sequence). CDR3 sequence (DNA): TGTGCCAGCAGTGCCGACAGGGGGAGGAAGGAGACCCAGTACTTC. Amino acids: CASSADRGRKETQYF.

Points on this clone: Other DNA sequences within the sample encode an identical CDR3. The CDR3 bases are TGCGCCAGCAGCTTGTTCCCAGGTCAAGAGACCCAGTACTTC. Translated: CASSLFPGQETQYF. The gene calls are TRBV5-1 and TRBJ2-5; D is ambiguous. V was trimmed by 1 base and J by 2 bases, leaving 9 bases between them. Germline loops: CDR1 SGHRS, CDR2 YFSETQ. CDR3 length: 14 amino acids.

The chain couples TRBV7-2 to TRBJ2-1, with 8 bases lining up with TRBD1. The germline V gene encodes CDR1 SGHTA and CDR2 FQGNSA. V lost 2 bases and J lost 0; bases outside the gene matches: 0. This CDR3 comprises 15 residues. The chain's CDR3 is CASSLQGASYNEQFF. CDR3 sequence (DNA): TGTGCCAGCAGCTTACAGGGGGCCTCCTACAATGAGCAGTTCTTC.

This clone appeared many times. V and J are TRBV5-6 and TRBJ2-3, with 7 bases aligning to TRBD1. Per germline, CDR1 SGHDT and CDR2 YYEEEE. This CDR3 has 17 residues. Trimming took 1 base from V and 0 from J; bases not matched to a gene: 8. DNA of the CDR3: TGTGCCAGCAGCTTGCAGGACAGGTTGTTCAGCACAGATACGCAGTATTTT. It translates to CASSLQDRLFSTDTQYF.

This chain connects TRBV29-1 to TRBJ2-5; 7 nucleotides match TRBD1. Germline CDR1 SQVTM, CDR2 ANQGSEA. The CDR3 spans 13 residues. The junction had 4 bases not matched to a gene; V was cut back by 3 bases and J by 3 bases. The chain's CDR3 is CSVDRDREETQYF. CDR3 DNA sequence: TGCAGCGTTGACCGGGACAGAGAAGAGACCCAGTACTTC. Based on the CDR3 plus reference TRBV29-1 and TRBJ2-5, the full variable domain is SAVISQKPSRDICQRGTSLTIQCQVDSQVTMMFWYRQQPGQSLTLIATANQGSEATYESGFVIDKFPISRPNLTFSTLTVSNMSPEDSSIYLCSVDRDREETQYFGPGTRLLVL.

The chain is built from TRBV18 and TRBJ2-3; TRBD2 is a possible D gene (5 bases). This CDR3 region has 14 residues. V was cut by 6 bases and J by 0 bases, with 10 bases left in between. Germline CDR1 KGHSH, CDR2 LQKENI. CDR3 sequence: CASSTRASTDTQYF. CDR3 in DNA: TGTGCCAGCTCTACGAGGGCTAGCACAGATACGCAGTATTTT.

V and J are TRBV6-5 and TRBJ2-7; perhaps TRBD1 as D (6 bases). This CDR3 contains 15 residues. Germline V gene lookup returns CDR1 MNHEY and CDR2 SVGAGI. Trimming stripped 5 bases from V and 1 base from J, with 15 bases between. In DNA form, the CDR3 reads TGTGCCAGCAGTCCCACAGGGTACGCATCCTACGAGCAGTACTTC. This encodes CASSPTGYASYEQYF.

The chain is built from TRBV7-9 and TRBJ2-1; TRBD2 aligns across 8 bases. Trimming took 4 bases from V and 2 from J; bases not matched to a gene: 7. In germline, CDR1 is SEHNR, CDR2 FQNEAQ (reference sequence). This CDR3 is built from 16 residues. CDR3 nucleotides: TGTGCCAGCAGCTATGGGGCTAGCGGGCCCTACAATGAGCAGTTCTTC. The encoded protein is CASSYGASGPYNEQFF.

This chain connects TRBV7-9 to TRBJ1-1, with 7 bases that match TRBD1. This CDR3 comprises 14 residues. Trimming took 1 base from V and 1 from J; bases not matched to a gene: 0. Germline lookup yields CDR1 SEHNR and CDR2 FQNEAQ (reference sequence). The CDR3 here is CASSLGQGNTEAFF. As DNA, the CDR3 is TGTGCCAGCAGCTTAGGACAGGGGAACACTGAAGCTTTCTTT.

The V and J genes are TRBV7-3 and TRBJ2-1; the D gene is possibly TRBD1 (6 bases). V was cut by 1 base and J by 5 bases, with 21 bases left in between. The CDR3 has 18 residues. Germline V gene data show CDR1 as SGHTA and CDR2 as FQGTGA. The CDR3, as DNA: TGTGCCAGCAGCTTAATGGCAGCCGGGACATCTAGGCACAATGAGCAGTTCTTC. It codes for CASSLMAAGTSRHNEQFF. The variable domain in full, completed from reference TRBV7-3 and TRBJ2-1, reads GAGVSQTPSNKVTEKGKYVELRCDPISGHTALYWYRQSLGQGPEFLIYFQGTGAADDSGLPNDRFFAVRPEGSVSTLKIQRTERGDSAVYLCASSLMAAGTSRHNEQFFGPGTRLTVL.